The clone carrying this T cell receptor (beta chain) has a handful of counts. Germline values: CDR1 SGHTA, CDR2 FQGNSA. CDR3 length equals 18 residues. The V gene end was trimmed by 2 bases and the J gene end by 5 bases; junction bases not matched to a gene: 14. This record comes from a study of technical replicates of blood from a few donors. Repertoires were generated with immunoSEQ multiplex PCR, while TCRdb's copy carries only in-frame clones and drops some. The sample holds some 89,000 clones; about 95% are singletons and the top ten take over 0.25%. The sequenced material came from T cells isolated from PBMCs. The receptor was derived from a human donor in good health. The rearrangement uses TRBV7-2 and TRBJ2-3; 9 bases map to TRBD2. The CDR3 DNA follows: TGTGCCAGCAGCTTACGGGGAGCTGCGCGGGAGGGGTTAGATACGCAGTATTTT. Translating gives CASSLRGAAREGLDTQYF.